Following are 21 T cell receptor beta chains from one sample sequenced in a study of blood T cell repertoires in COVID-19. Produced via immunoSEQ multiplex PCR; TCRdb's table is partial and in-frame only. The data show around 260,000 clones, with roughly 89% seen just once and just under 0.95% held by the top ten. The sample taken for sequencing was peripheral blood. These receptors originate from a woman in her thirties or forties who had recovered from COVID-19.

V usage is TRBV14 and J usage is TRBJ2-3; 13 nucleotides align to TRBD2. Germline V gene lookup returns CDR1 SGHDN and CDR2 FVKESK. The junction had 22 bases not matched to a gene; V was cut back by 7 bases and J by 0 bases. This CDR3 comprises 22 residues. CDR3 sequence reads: CASMRAGLAGRKKGVSTDTQYF. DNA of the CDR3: TGTGCCAGCATGAGAGCGGGACTAGCGGGACGAAAGAAAGGAGTAAGCACAGATACGCAGTATTTT.

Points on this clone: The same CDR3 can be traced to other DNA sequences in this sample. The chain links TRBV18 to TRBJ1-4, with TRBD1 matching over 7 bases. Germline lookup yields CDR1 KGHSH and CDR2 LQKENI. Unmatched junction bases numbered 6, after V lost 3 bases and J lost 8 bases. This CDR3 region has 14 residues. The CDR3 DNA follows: TGTGCCAGCTCACCGAGGACAGGAACCGAAAAACTGTTTTTT. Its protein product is CASSPRTGTEKLFF. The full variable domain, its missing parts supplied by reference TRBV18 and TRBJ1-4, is NAGVMQNPRHLVRRRGQEARLRCSPMKGHSHVYWYRQLPEEGLKFMVYLQKENIIDESGMPKERFSAEFPKEGPSILRIQQVVRGDSAAYFCASSPRTGTEKLFFGSGTQLSVL.

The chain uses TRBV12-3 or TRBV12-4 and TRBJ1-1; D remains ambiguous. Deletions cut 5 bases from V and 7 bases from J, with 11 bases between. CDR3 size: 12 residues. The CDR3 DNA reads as TGTGCCAGCAGTCAACACCTTGGTGAAGCTTTCTTT. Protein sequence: CASSQHLGEAFF.

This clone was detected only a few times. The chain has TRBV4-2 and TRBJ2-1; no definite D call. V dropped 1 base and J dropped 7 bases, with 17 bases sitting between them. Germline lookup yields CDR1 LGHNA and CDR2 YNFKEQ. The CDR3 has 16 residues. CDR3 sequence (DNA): TGTGCCAGCAGCCAAGGGGTACTGTTTGCGGCGAATGAGCAGTTCTTC. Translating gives CASSQGVLFAANEQFF.

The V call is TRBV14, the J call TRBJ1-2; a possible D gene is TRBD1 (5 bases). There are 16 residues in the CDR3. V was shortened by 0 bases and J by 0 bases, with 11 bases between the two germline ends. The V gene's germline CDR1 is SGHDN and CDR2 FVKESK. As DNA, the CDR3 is TGTGCCAGCAGCCAAGAGAAGGGGAAGGCTAACTATGGCTACACCTTC. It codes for CASSQEKGKANYGYTF.

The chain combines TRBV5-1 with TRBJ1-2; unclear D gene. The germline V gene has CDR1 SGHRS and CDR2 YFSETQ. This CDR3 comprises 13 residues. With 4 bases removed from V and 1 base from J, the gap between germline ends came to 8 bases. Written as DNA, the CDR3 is TGCGCCAGCAGCCTCGACTTTAACTATGGCTACACCTTC. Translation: CASSLDFNYGYTF.

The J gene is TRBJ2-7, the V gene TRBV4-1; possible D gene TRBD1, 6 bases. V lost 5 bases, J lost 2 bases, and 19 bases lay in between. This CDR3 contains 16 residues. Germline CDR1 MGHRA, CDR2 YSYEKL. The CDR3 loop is CASSNAGWGLPYEQYF. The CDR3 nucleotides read TGCGCCAGCAGCAACGCCGGGTGGGGGCTCCCCTACGAGCAGTACTTC.

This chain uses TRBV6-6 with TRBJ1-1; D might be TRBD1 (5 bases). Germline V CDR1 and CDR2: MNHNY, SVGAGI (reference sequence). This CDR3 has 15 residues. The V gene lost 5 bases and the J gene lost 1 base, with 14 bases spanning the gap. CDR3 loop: CASSKRGVGNTEAFF. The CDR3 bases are TGTGCCAGCAGTAAACGGGGGGTTGGGAACACTGAAGCTTTCTTT.

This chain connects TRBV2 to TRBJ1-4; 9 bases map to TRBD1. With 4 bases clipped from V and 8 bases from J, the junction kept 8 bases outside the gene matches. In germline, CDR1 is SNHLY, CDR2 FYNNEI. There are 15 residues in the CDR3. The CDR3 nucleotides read TGTGCCAGCAGTGCTATCGGGACAGGGTTGGAAAAACTGTTTTTT. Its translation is CASSAIGTGLEKLFF.

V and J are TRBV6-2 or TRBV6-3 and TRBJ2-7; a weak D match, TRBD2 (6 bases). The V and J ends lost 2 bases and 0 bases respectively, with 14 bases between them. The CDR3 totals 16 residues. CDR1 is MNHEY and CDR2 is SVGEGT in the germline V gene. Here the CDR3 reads CASSYPRAGSSYEQYF. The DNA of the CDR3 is TGTGCCAGCAGTTACCCCCGAGCGGGTAGCTCCTACGAGCAGTACTTC.

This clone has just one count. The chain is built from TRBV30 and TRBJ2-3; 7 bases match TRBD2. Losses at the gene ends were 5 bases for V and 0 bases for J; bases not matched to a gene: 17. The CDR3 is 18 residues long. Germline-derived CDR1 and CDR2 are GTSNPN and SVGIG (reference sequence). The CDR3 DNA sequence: TGTGCCTGGGCGGGCAGGGTCGTTGCGGGAGTTAGCACAGATACGCAGTATTTT. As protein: CAWAGRVVAGVSTDTQYF.

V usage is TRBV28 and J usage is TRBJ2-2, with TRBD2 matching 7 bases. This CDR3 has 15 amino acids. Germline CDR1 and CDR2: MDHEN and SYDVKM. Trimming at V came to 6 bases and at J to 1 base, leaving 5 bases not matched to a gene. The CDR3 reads CASSSSSGNTGELFF. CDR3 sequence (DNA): TGTGCCAGCAGCTCTTCTAGCGGGAACACCGGGGAGCTGTTTTTT.

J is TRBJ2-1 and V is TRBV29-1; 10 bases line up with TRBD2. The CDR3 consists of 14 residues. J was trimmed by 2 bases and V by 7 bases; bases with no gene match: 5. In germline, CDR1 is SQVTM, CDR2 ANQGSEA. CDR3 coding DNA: TGCAGCGGATCCCTAGCGGGAGCCTACAATGAGCAGTTCTTC. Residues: CSGSLAGAYNEQFF.

The CDR3 is CASSSTGTGGYNEQFF. CDR3 nucleotide sequence: TGTGCCAGTAGTTCTACCGGGACAGGGGGCTACAATGAGCAGTTCTTC. The chain joins TRBV19 to TRBJ2-1; 11 nucleotides align to TRBD1. CDR3 length equals 16 residues. Trimming at V came to 5 bases and at J to 3 bases, leaving 6 bases not matched to a gene. The germline V gene has CDR1 LNHDA and CDR2 SQIVND (reference sequence).

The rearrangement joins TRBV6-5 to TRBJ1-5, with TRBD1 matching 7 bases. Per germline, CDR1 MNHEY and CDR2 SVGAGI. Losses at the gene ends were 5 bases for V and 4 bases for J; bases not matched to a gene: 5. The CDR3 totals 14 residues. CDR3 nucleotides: TGTGCCAGCAGTCCGACAGGGTTGAATCAGCCCCAGCATTTT. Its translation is CASSPTGLNQPQHF.

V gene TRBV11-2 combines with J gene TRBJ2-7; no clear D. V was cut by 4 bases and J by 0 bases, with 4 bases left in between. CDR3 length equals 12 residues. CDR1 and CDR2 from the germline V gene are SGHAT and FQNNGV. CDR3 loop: CASSSNSYEQYF. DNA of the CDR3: TGTGCCAGCAGCTCCAACTCCTACGAGCAGTACTTC. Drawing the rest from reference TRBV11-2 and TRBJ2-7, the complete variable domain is EAGVAQSPRYKIIEKRQSVAFWCNPISGHATLYWYQQILGQGPKLLIQFQNNGVVDDSQLPKDRFSAERLKGVDSTLKIQPAKLEDSAVYLCASSSNSYEQYFGPGTRLTVT.

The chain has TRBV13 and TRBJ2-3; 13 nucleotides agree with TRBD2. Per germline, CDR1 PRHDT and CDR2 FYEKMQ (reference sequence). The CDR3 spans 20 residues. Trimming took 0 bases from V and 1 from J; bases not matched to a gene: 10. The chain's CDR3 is CASSLGTSGRTPRGTDTQYF. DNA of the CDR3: TGTGCCAGCAGCTTAGGGACTAGCGGGAGGACCCCACGGGGCACAGATACGCAGTATTTT.

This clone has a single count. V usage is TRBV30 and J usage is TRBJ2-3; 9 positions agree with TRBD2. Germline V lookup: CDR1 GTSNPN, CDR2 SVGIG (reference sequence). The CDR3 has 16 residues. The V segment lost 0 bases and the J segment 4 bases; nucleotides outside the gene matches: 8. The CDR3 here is CAWSVGAGGLSDTQYF. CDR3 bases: TGTGCCTGGAGTGTCGGAGCGGGAGGACTTTCAGATACGCAGTATTTT.

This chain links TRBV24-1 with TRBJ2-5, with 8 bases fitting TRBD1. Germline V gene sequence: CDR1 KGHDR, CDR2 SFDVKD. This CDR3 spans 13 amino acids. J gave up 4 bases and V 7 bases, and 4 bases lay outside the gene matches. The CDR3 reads CATSQGARETQYF. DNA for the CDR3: TGTGCCACCAGCCAGGGGGCAAGAGAGACCCAGTACTTC.

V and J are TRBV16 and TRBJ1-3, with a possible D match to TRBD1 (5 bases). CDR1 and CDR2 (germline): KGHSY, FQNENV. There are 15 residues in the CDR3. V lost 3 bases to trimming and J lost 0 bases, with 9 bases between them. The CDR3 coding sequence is TGTGCCAGCAGCCAGACAGTAAACTCTGGAAACACCATATATTTT. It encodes CASSQTVNSGNTIYF.

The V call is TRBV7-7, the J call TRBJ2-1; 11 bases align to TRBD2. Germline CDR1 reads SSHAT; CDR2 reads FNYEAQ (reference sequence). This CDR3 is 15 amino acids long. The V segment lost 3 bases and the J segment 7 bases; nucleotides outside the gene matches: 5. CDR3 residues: CASSLGLAASNEQFF. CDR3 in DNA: TGTGCCAGCAGCTTGGGACTAGCGGCCTCTAATGAGCAGTTCTTC.